Below, 8 T cell receptor beta chains from the same sample are listed, as sequenced in a study of T cell clusters in autoimmune cytopenias (dated by TCRdb to between 2018 and 2021). For each sample, TRB amplification used approximately 260 ng of peripheral blood genomic DNA, equal to some 38,000 genome equivalents. Sequencing relied on an Illumina MiSeq. To amplify TRB rearrangements, a touch-down multiplex PCR protocol was run with the TRB-A and TRB-B primer pools combined in a single tube. TCRdb reprocessed the reads and lists each CDR3 protein sequence as a single entry, with no DNA. The sample table gives 3,500 to 5,000 distinct CDR3 sequences. The ten largest clones take up roughly 14% of the sample. The sequencing input was peripheral blood. The receptors derive from a human donor with an autoimmune cytopenia or autoimmune hepatitis (not recorded which).

This clonotype is deemed medium-sized by its frequency. The rearrangement uses TRBV6-4 and TRBJ1-6. Germline assignment: CDR1 MRHNA and CDR2 SNTAGT. CDR3 length: 13 amino acids. The CDR3 here is CASSDRDNSPLHF.

The V call is TRBV18, the J call TRBJ2-1; TCRdb outputs TRBD2, but without DNA this stays unchecked. Per germline, CDR1 KGHSH and CDR2 LQKENI. CDR3 length: 14 residues. The CDR3 sequence is CASSPTSGRNEQFF.

CDR3 residues: CASSPGGAMGEQFF. The genes are TRBV13 and TRBJ2-1; the TCRdb call, TRBD1, lacks DNA for checking. The CDR3 covers 14 residues. Germline CDR1 is PRHDT and CDR2 is FYEKMQ (reference sequence). The full variable domain, in which reference TRBV13 and TRBJ2-1 provide the parts outside the CDR3, is AAGVIQSPRHLIKEKRETATLKCYPIPRHDTVYWYQQGPGQDPQFLISFYEKMQSDKGSIPDRFSAQQFSDYHSELNMSSLELGDSALYFCASSPGGAMGEQFFGPGTRLTVL.

This clonotype counts as medium-sized by frequency. This rearrangement joins TRBV27 to TRBJ2-3; without DNA, the TCRdb call of TRBD2 cannot be checked. The germline CDR1 and CDR2 sequences are MNHEY and SMNVEV (reference sequence). This CDR3 is 19 amino acids long. The chain's CDR3 is CASSSKTGGRLSSTDTQYF.

Judged by frequency, this clonotype is medium-sized. The rearrangement joins TRBV5-6 to TRBJ2-5; TCRdb's D gene call, TRBD1, goes unchecked for lack of DNA. Per germline, CDR1 SGHDT and CDR2 YYEEEE. This CDR3 is built from 13 residues. CDR3 sequence reads: CASNLGTGETQYF.

This clonotype is deemed medium-sized by its frequency. The chain couples TRBV6-5 to TRBJ2-7. This CDR3 is 13 amino acids long. CDR1 is MNHEY and CDR2 is SVGAGI in the germline V gene. CDR3 loop: CASSRRSSYEQYF.

Considering frequency, this clonotype is medium-sized. The V gene is TRBV19, the J gene TRBJ2-7. The germline V gene has CDR1 LNHDA and CDR2 SQIVND (reference sequence). This CDR3 has 13 residues. CDR3: CASSPGGYYEQYF.

The chain employs TRBV19 and TRBJ1-5; the D call of TRBD1 rests on TCRdb alone, since no DNA is present to check it. The V gene's germline CDR1 is LNHDA and CDR2 SQIVND (reference sequence). The CDR3 runs 14 residues. The CDR3 is CASSISGAGQPQHF.